The clone carrying this TCR beta chain has a handful of counts. The sample belongs to a study of metastatic and nonmetastatic thyroid tumors. Across the study: Thyroid patients, malignant and benign, had repertoires compared across blood and tumor or nodule tissue.

Patients were all untreated before their thyroid surgery. TCRdb used MiXCR to call clones anew from the PCR reads. The data hold some 8,000 clones, with 31% observed a single time. The sequence was obtained from a female donor with papillary thyroid cancer or a benign thyroid nodule (not recorded which). Some clones in this sample may be carry-over from other donors' samples. The sequencing sample was made of tumor tissue.

This CDR3 is CASSRQGANYNQPQHF. The CDR3 bases are TGTGCCAGCAGTAGACAGGGGGCGAATTACAATCAGCCCCAGCATTTT. This chain uses TRBV6-1 with TRBJ1-5; 10 bases are a match to TRBD1. This CDR3 contains 16 residues. With 5 bases clipped from V and 3 bases from J, the junction kept 7 bases outside the gene matches. Germline V gene data show CDR1 as MNHNS and CDR2 as SASEGT.